These 17 T cell receptor beta chains originate from one sample sequenced in a study of Graves' ophthalmopathy and Graves' hyperthyroidism. As the template, RNA transcripts were used to amplify TCR beta CDR3 regions. HTBI primers primed a first-round RT-PCR, and a second-round multiplex PCR followed. TCRdb re-called the multiplex PCR reads with MiXCR, one entry per CDR3 protein. The table records about 740,000 distinct CDR3 sequences, 35% to 50% of them present only once. The sample taken for sequencing was peripheral blood. Receptors were obtained from an adult man with Graves' ophthalmopathy.

This clonotype has more than one count but fewer than ten. The chain combines TRBV7-9 with TRBJ2-2, with no clear D. The CDR3 contains 14 residues. Germline-derived CDR1 and CDR2 are SEHNR and FQNEAQ (reference sequence). Deletions cut 1 base from V and 3 bases from J, with 6 bases between. The CDR3 reads CASSLGGYTGELFF. The CDR3 DNA follows: TGTGCCAGCAGCTTAGGGGGTTACACCGGGGAGCTGTTTTTT.

This clonotype was seen more than once but under ten times. The chain links TRBV11-2 to TRBJ1-5; D is ambiguous. In germline, CDR1 is SGHAT, CDR2 FQNNGV. The V end lost 6 bases, the J end lost 4 bases, and 13 bases lay between the germline ends. CDR3 length: 14 residues. The CDR3 reads CASSKGSKNQPQHF. Written as DNA, the CDR3 is TGTGCCAGCAGTAAAGGCTCAAAAAATCAGCCCCAGCATTTT.

This rearrangement joins TRBV29-1 to TRBJ2-5; the D gene is possibly TRBD2 (6 bases). The CDR3 is 13 amino acids. Trimming removed 4 bases at V and 2 bases at J, with 11 bases between. Looked up from germline, CDR1 is SQVTM and CDR2 is ANQGSEA. The CDR3 reads CSVVGGTQETQYF. The CDR3 region has the DNA TGCAGCGTTGTCGGCGGGACGCAAGAGACCCAGTACTTC.

This sequence joins TRBV25-1 and TRBJ1-6; the D gene is possibly TRBD1 (6 bases). There are 14 residues in the CDR3. Trimming shortened V by 6 bases and J by 10 bases, and 16 bases separated the two germline ends. Germline lookup yields CDR1 MGHDK and CDR2 SYGVNS. CDR3 bases: TGTGCCAGCAGCGCCAAGGACAGAGGGTCACCCCTCCACTTT. It yields the protein CASSAKDRGSPLHF.

This clonotype was observed a handful of times. The chain has TRBV29-1 and TRBJ1-2; possible D gene TRBD1, 6 bases. The CDR3 is 16 residues long. Trimming cost V 0 bases and J 4 bases, with 18 bases left between them. Germline V gene lookup returns CDR1 SQVTM and CDR2 ANQGSEA. The CDR3 nucleotides read TGCAGCGTTGAAGATAGGGGGTGGGACGGTCTCTATGGCTACACCTTC. Its protein product is CSVEDRGWDGLYGYTF.

The genes are TRBV15 and TRBJ1-5; no definite D call. The CDR3 is 14 residues long. Germline V gives CDR1 LNHNV, CDR2 YYDKDF (reference sequence). V lost 7 bases and J 0 bases, leaving 10 bases between the germline ends. CDR3 nucleotides: TGTGCCACCAACCTAGGAGGTAGCAATCAGCCCCAGCATTTT. It codes for CATNLGGSNQPQHF.

V usage is TRBV20-1 and J usage is TRBJ1-1; TRBD1 matches at 8 bases. The CDR3 totals 12 residues. The germline V gene has CDR1 DFQATT and CDR2 SNEGSKA (reference sequence). V lost 8 bases to trimming and J lost 7 bases; unmatched junction nucleotides: 9. The CDR3, as DNA: TGCAGTCATCGAGGACAGGGCTATGAAGCTTTCTTT. Translated, it gives CSHRGQGYEAFF.

This clonotype has only a few counts. V usage is TRBV20-1 and J usage is TRBJ2-5, with TRBD2 matching over 8 bases. CDR3 length: 15 amino acids. Germline loops: CDR1 DFQATT, CDR2 SNEGSKA (reference sequence). V lost 3 bases, J lost 1 base, and 7 bases stayed unmatched. The CDR3 spells CSASRDAGGQETQYF. Written as DNA, the CDR3 is TGCAGTGCTAGCAGGGATGCGGGGGGCCAAGAGACCCAGTACTTC.

In its sample, this clonotype was seen many times. This chain links TRBV19 with TRBJ1-2; D not resolved. Germline-derived CDR1 and CDR2 are LNHDA and SQIVND (reference sequence). The CDR3 spans 13 residues. V was cut by 5 bases and J by 6 bases, with 13 bases left in between. In DNA, the CDR3 is TGTGCCAGTAGTCCAGGAAGGGTGGATGGCTACACCTTC. Translating it yields CASSPGRVDGYTF.

The V and J genes are TRBV7-9 and TRBJ1-1; D gene uncertain. The germline CDR1 and CDR2 sequences are SEHNR and FQNEAQ (reference sequence). The CDR3 extends over 16 amino acids. Trimming took off 5 bases at V and 1 base at J, with 17 bases between the two ends. This chain's CDR3 is CASSPPVGTGNTEAFF. The CDR3 bases are TGTGCCAGCAGCCCACCGGTAGGAACGGGGAACACTGAAGCTTTCTTT.

The chain uses TRBV9 and TRBJ2-5, with 8 bases lining up with TRBD2. The germline V gene has CDR1 SGDLS and CDR2 YYNGEE. CDR3 length: 20 amino acids. V trimming: 0 bases; J trimming: 1 base; junction bases outside the gene matches: 17. The CDR3 spells CASSVATGGSGGAFQETQYF. As DNA, the CDR3 is TGTGCCAGCAGCGTAGCTACGGGAGGGAGTGGAGGGGCCTTCCAAGAGACCCAGTACTTC.

This clonotype has ten or more counts. The CDR3 DNA follows: TGTGCCAGCAGTTTGAGGCCGGACAGGGGCCAAGAGACCCAGTACTTC. Its protein is CASSLRPDRGQETQYF. This rearrangement joins TRBV11-2 to TRBJ2-5; TRBD1 matches at 9 bases. Unmatched junction bases numbered 9, after V lost 6 bases and J lost 1 base. The CDR3 has 16 residues. The germline gives CDR1 SGHAT, CDR2 FQNNGV.

Of note for this clonotype: A clone one base away is much larger, so this may be a read error. The chain recombines TRBV2 with TRBJ2-5; TRBD2 matches 8 bases. V shed 6 bases, J shed 4 bases, and the junction held 13 bases outside the gene matches. The CDR3 consists of 16 residues. The germline gives CDR1 SNHLY, CDR2 FYNNEI. CDR3 nucleotide sequence: TGTGCCAGCAGCTTATCCGGTAGCGGGGTCCGAGAGACCCAGTACTTC. Translating it yields CASSLSGSGVRETQYF.

For this clonotype: A read error may be the cause here, since a much bigger clone is one base away. No conserved phenylalanine or tryptophan is present at the end of the CDR3, so a read error is the likely explanation. CDR3 loop: CSARPPNEDYGYTL. Here the CDR3 DNA reads TGCAGTGCTAGGCCACCGAACGAAGACTATGGCTACACCCTC. The chain employs TRBV20-1 and TRBJ1-2, with no clear D. Trimming cost V 3 bases and J 3 bases, with 14 bases left between them. The CDR3 is 14 residues long. Germline CDR1 reads DFQATT; CDR2 reads SNEGSKA (reference sequence).

V gene TRBV19 combines with J gene TRBJ2-3, with 8 nucleotides matching TRBD1. This CDR3 has 14 amino acids. With 6 bases clipped from V and 5 bases from J, the junction kept 7 bases outside the gene matches. The germline V gene has CDR1 LNHDA and CDR2 SQIVND (reference sequence). CDR3 sequence: CASSPGTGQDTQYF. DNA of the CDR3: TGTGCCAGTAGCCCAGGGACAGGACAAGATACGCAGTATTTT.

This chain joins TRBV20-1 and TRBJ2-5; 8 bases agree with TRBD2. The CDR3 loop spans 16 amino acids. CDR1 and CDR2 from the germline V gene are DFQATT and SNEGSKA (reference sequence). V gave up 0 bases and J gave up 5 bases; unmatched junction bases: 11. Written as DNA, the CDR3 is TGCAGTGCTAGAGATTCGGGGGGGGCGGAGTTTGAGACCCAGTACTTC. Its translation: CSARDSGGAEFETQYF.

This clonotype was seen a few times. The CDR3 region is CASSLAEGDSPLHF. CDR3 bases: TGTGCCAGCAGCTTAGCGGAGGGTGATTCACCCCTCCACTTT. The chain couples TRBV7-9 to TRBJ1-6; D gene unclear. The CDR3 is 14 amino acids. CDR1 and CDR2 from the germline V gene are SEHNR and FQNEAQ (reference sequence). V was trimmed by 0 bases and J by 8 bases, leaving 8 bases between them.